One and the same sample provided the 32 T cell receptor beta chains below, sequenced in a study of cytomegalovirus exposure and HLA in healthy donors. Method: immunoSEQ multiplex PCR; TCRdb's copy keeps in-frame clones and lacks some. The sample has 150,000 to 200,000 clones; around 83% are singletons. Sequences were obtained from PBMCs. All receptors derive from a woman in her 30s in good health and CMV-seropositive.

V gene TRBV2 combines with J gene TRBJ2-7; 9 bases fit TRBD1. In germline, CDR1 is SNHLY, CDR2 FYNNEI. The CDR3 is 15 amino acids. After removal of 6 bases from V and 4 bases from J, the junction contained 10 bases not matched to a gene. The CDR3 spells CASRGGQGSEYEQYF. The CDR3 nucleotides are TGTGCCAGCAGGGGAGGACAGGGGAGTGAGTACGAGCAGTACTTC. The variable domain in full, completed from reference TRBV2 and TRBJ2-7, reads EPEVTQTPSHQVTQMGQEVILRCVPISNHLYFYWYRQILGQKVEFLVSFYNNEISEKSEIFDDQFSVERPDGSNFTLKIRSTKLEDSAMYFCASRGGQGSEYEQYFGPGTRLTVT.

This sequence joins TRBV19 and TRBJ2-7; maybe TRBD1 (6 bases). Germline V CDR1 and CDR2: LNHDA, SQIVND (reference sequence). CDR3 size: 16 residues. Trimming took off 6 bases at V and 8 bases at J, with 26 bases between the two ends. CDR3 in DNA: TGTGCCAGTAGCTCTTCCCCAGGGGCCCCAGCTTCGAAGCAGTACTTC. Amino acids: CASSSSPGAPASKQYF.

CDR3 in amino acids: CASSGQVNTEAFF. The CDR3 DNA follows: TGTGCCAGCAGCGGACAGGTTAACACTGAAGCTTTCTTT. The J gene is TRBJ1-1, the V gene TRBV7-2; 7 positions match TRBD1. This CDR3 spans 13 amino acids. Trimming removed 5 bases from V and 2 bases from J; junction bases left unmatched: 2. Germline V CDR1 and CDR2: SGHTA, FQGNSA.

This sequence joins TRBV15 and TRBJ2-7; D gene uncertain. Germline CDR1 and CDR2: LNHNV and YYDKDF (reference sequence). The V gene lost 0 bases and the J gene lost 2 bases, with 5 bases spanning the gap. The CDR3 runs to 13 residues. The CDR3 protein is CATSRDGPYEQYF. DNA for the CDR3: TGTGCCACCAGCAGAGACGGTCCCTACGAGCAGTACTTC.

The genes are TRBV27 and TRBJ2-3; 11 nucleotides align to TRBD1. The ends lost 5 bases at V and 4 bases at J; junction bases unmatched: 8. This CDR3 contains 16 residues. Germline V lookup: CDR1 MNHEY, CDR2 SMNVEV (reference sequence). The CDR3 DNA is TGTGCCAGCAGTGGACCGGGACAGGGGGAGCCAGATACGCAGTATTTT. Its translation: CASSGPGQGEPDTQYF.

This clone has just one count. This sequence joins TRBV7-6 and TRBJ2-1, with D possibly matching TRBD2 (5 bases). The CDR3 length is 14 residues. Germline assignment: CDR1 SGHVS and CDR2 FNYEAQ. Deletions cut 8 bases from V and 6 bases from J, with 17 bases between. The CDR3 spells CASASGGLGNEQFF. CDR3 coding DNA: TGTGCCAGCGCTAGTGGAGGATTAGGCAATGAGCAGTTCTTC. Full variable domain (missing parts from reference TRBV7-6 and TRBJ2-1): GAGVSQSPRYKVTKRGQDVALRCDPISGHVSLYWYRQALGQGPEFLTYFNYEAQQDKSGLPNDRFSAERPEGSISTLTIQRTEQRDSAMYRCASASGGLGNEQFFGPGTRLTVL.

J is TRBJ2-7 and V is TRBV29-1; 7 bases agree with TRBD2. V lost 7 bases, J lost 1 base, and 7 bases stayed unmatched. CDR3 length equals 13 residues. Germline V gene sequence: CDR1 SQVTM, CDR2 ANQGSEA. The DNA for the CDR3 is TGCAGCGGGAGGGTAGCGGGTTCCTACGAGCAGTACTTC. It translates to CSGRVAGSYEQYF.

For the CDR3, the DNA is TGTGCCTGGAGCGTCTACAATGAGCAGTTCTTC. The encoded protein is CAWSVYNEQFF. The chain carries TRBV30 and TRBJ2-1; no reliable D call. The CDR3 covers 11 residues. The germline gives CDR1 GTSNPN, CDR2 SVGIG (reference sequence). Trimming took off 3 bases at V and 3 bases at J, with 3 bases between the two ends.

The rearrangement links TRBV10-3 to TRBJ2-3, with no clear D. The germline gives CDR1 ENHRY, CDR2 SYGVKD. The CDR3 contains 12 residues. Trimming removed 8 bases from V and 2 bases from J, with 8 bases in between. The CDR3 region is CAIGANTDTQYF. DNA of the CDR3: TGTGCCATCGGAGCCAACACAGATACGCAGTATTTT.

V gene TRBV19 combines with J gene TRBJ1-3; no firm D call. The V end was cut by 5 bases, the J end by 0 bases, with 11 bases between. The CDR3 is 15 amino acids. CDR1 is LNHDA and CDR2 is SQIVND in the germline V gene (reference sequence). The CDR3 bases are TGTGCCAGTAGTCCCGAGAGGAGCTCTGGAAACACCATATATTTT. This translates into CASSPERSSGNTIYF.

The J gene is TRBJ2-3, the V gene TRBV28; 9 bases are shared with TRBD2. The CDR3 consists of 17 residues. Germline V gene data show CDR1 as MDHEN and CDR2 as SYDVKM. V was pared by 3 bases and J by 6 bases, with 13 bases of the junction left unmatched. CDR3 protein: CASSFSRSSGIVDTQYF. Written as DNA, the CDR3 is TGTGCCAGCAGTTTCTCTCGGTCTAGCGGGATAGTGGATACGCAGTATTTT. Full variable domain (remainder filled in from reference TRBV28 and TRBJ2-3): DVKVTQSSRYLVKRTGEKVFLECVQDMDHENMFWYRQDPGLGLRLIYFSYDVKMKEKGDIPEGYSVSREKKERFSLILESASTNQTSMYLCASSFSRSSGIVDTQYFGPGTRLTVL.

This clone was found once. V usage is TRBV15 and J usage is TRBJ2-4; 7 bases fit TRBD2. The V segment lost 8 bases and the J segment 0 bases; nucleotides outside the gene matches: 10. Germline loops: CDR1 LNHNV, CDR2 YYDKDF (reference sequence). This CDR3 has 16 residues. The CDR3 sequence is CATEPGGLIAKNIQYF. The CDR3 bases are TGTGCCACCGAGCCGGGGGGATTAATAGCCAAAAACATTCAGTACTTC.

V and J are TRBV2 and TRBJ1-1; 8 nucleotides align to TRBD1. The length of the CDR3 is 16 residues. The ends lost 5 bases at V and 0 bases at J; junction bases unmatched: 8. CDR1 is SNHLY and CDR2 is FYNNEI in the germline V gene. For the CDR3, the DNA is TGTGCCAGCAGTATCGGACAGGGCGCGATGAACACTGAAGCTTTCTTT. Translated, it gives CASSIGQGAMNTEAFF.

The genes are TRBV28 and TRBJ2-7; TRBD1 is a possible D gene (6 bases). Germline lookup yields CDR1 MDHEN and CDR2 SYDVKM. The V end was cut by 7 bases, the J end by 3 bases, with 16 bases between. This CDR3 region has 14 residues. CDR3 nucleotides: TGTGCCAGCAAGATACAGGGTAGCTACTACGAGCAGTACTTC. This codes for CASKIQGSYYEQYF.

The rearrangement links TRBV19 to TRBJ1-1, with 8 bases fitting TRBD1. The germline CDR1 and CDR2 sequences are LNHDA and SQIVND (reference sequence). This CDR3 is built from 14 residues. J gave up 4 bases and V 4 bases, and 5 bases lay outside the gene matches. CDR3 amino acids: CASSSVTGVTEAFF. As DNA, the CDR3 is TGTGCCAGTAGTAGTGTGACAGGGGTCACTGAAGCTTTCTTT.

This chain connects TRBV5-8 to TRBJ2-1, with 10 bases that match TRBD1. CDR3 length: 14 amino acids. The germline V gene encodes CDR1 SGHTS and CDR2 YDEGEE. J gave up 8 bases and V 0 bases, and 2 bases lay outside the gene matches. The CDR3 loop is CASSLGQGADEQFF. The CDR3 DNA follows: TGTGCCAGCAGCTTGGGACAGGGGGCCGATGAGCAGTTCTTC. The entire variable domain, with the rest obtained from reference TRBV5-8 and TRBJ2-1, is as follows: EAGVTQSPTHLIKTRGQQATLRCSPISGHTSVYWYQQALGLGLQFLLWYDEGEERNRGNFPPRFSGRQFPNYSSELNVNALELEDSALYLCASSLGQGADEQFFGPGTRLTVL.

V and J are TRBV14 and TRBJ2-5; TRBD2 aligns across 11 bases. Trimming took 5 bases from V and 4 from J; bases not matched to a gene: 9. Germline V gene sequence: CDR1 SGHDN, CDR2 FVKESK. This CDR3 region has 16 residues. Here the CDR3 reads CASSGASGRFGETQYF. CDR3 sequence (DNA): TGTGCCAGCAGCGGGGCTAGCGGGAGGTTTGGAGAGACCCAGTACTTC.

The gene calls are TRBV7-6 and TRBJ2-7; D call uncertain. Deletions cut 5 bases from V and 5 bases from J, with 13 bases between. Germline values: CDR1 SGHVS, CDR2 FNYEAQ. The CDR3 runs to 13 residues. This CDR3 is CASSTRRQDEQYF. DNA for the CDR3: TGTGCCAGCAGCACGCGCAGACAAGACGAGCAGTACTTC. Using reference TRBV7-6 and TRBJ2-7 for the parts outside the CDR3, the full variable domain is GAGVSQSPRYKVTKRGQDVALRCDPISGHVSLYWYRQALGQGPEFLTYFNYEAQQDKSGLPNDRFSAERPEGSISTLTIQRTEQRDSAMYRCASSTRRQDEQYFGPGTRLTVT.

The CDR3 spells CASSLGQGFYGYTF. As DNA, the CDR3 is TGTGCCAGCAGTTTAGGACAGGGTTTCTATGGCTACACCTTC. The chain uses TRBV27 and TRBJ1-2; 8 nucleotides line up with TRBD1. CDR3 length: 14 residues. Per germline, CDR1 MNHEY and CDR2 SMNVEV (reference sequence). The V and J ends lost 2 bases and 4 bases, in that order; junction bases with no gene match: 3.

CDR3 protein: CASSPAGYTQYF. In nucleotides, the CDR3 is TGCGCCAGCAGCCCGGCAGGATATACGCAGTATTTT. V gene TRBV4-1 combines with J gene TRBJ2-3, with D unclear. CDR1 is MGHRA and CDR2 is YSYEKL in the germline V gene. V lost 4 bases, J lost 7 bases, and 9 bases lay in between. The CDR3 is made up of 12 amino acids.

The chain recombines TRBV9 with TRBJ2-1; TRBD2 aligns across 9 bases. With V trimmed by 0 bases and J by 7 bases, 5 bases remained unmatched. The length of the CDR3 is 15 residues. CDR1 and CDR2 (germline): SGDLS, YYNGEE. CDR3 loop: CASSVVAGAGNEQFF. In nucleotides, the CDR3 is TGTGCCAGCAGCGTAGTAGCGGGAGCGGGTAATGAGCAGTTCTTC.

This chain links TRBV5-5 with TRBJ1-2; D is ambiguous. The germline V gene encodes CDR1 SGHKS and CDR2 YYEKEE (reference sequence). V lost 0 bases and J 4 bases, leaving 7 bases between the germline ends. The CDR3 spans 13 residues. The CDR3 region has the DNA TGTGCCAGCAGCTTGGATCCCCTCTATGGCTACACCTTC. This gives the protein CASSLDPLYGYTF.

The CDR3 loop is CSVGIQGMGETQYF. The CDR3 nucleotides are TGCAGCGTTGGTATCCAGGGGATGGGGGAGACCCAGTACTTC. V and J are TRBV29-1 and TRBJ2-5, with D maybe TRBD1 (6 bases). The CDR3 covers 14 residues. V shed 4 bases and J shed 5 bases, with 17 bases lying between them. From germline, CDR1 is SQVTM and CDR2 ANQGSEA.

The chain is built from TRBV29-1 and TRBJ2-7; TRBD2 aligns across 9 bases. V lost 6 bases, J lost 3 bases, and 6 bases stayed unmatched. Germline V CDR1 and CDR2: SQVTM, ANQGSEA. CDR3 length: 13 residues. The CDR3 here is CSVALAGVYEQYF. As DNA, the CDR3 is TGCAGCGTGGCACTAGCGGGCGTCTACGAGCAGTACTTC.

The chain uses TRBV10-3 and TRBJ2-7; 11 nucleotides align to TRBD2. The CDR3 covers 16 residues. J gave up 2 bases and V 2 bases, and 5 bases lay outside the gene matches. In germline, CDR1 is ENHRY, CDR2 SYGVKD. CDR3 in DNA: TGTGCCATCAGTGAGGAGACTAGCGGGACTCCCTACGAGCAGTACTTC. Residues: CAISEETSGTPYEQYF.

This clone has more than one count but fewer than ten. This sequence joins TRBV18 and TRBJ1-2; a possible D gene is TRBD1 (5 bases). This CDR3 is 13 amino acids long. V was trimmed by 3 bases and J by 8 bases, leaving 13 bases between them. The germline V gene encodes CDR1 KGHSH and CDR2 LQKENI. The CDR3 DNA follows: TGTGCCAGCTCACCCGGGGCGGGAGAAGGCTACACCTTC. It yields the protein CASSPGAGEGYTF.

This rearrangement joins TRBV5-5 to TRBJ2-7; D gene uncertain. The V end was cut by 2 bases, the J end by 3 bases, with 6 bases between. Germline CDR1 and CDR2: SGHKS and YYEKEE (reference sequence). The CDR3 is 12 amino acids. DNA of the CDR3: TGTGCCAGCAGCTTCATCGGCTACGAGCAGTACTTC. Translating it yields CASSFIGYEQYF. The full variable domain, with the rest looked up from reference TRBV5-5 and TRBJ2-7, is DAGVTQSPTHLIKTRGQQVTLRCSPISGHKSVSWYQQVLGQGPQFIFQYYEKEERGRGNFPDRFSARQFPNYSSELNVNALLLGDSALYLCASSFIGYEQYFGPGTRLTVT.

This clone occurred a few times. V is TRBV15 and J is TRBJ1-2; the D gene is possibly TRBD1 (5 bases). The CDR3 totals 15 residues. Trimming shortened V by 4 bases and J by 2 bases, and 14 bases separated the two germline ends. The germline V gene has CDR1 LNHNV and CDR2 YYDKDF (reference sequence). DNA of the CDR3: TGTGCCACCAGCACCTCAGTTCGGGGGAACTATGGCTACACCTTC. Translation: CATSTSVRGNYGYTF.

The chain uses TRBV27 and TRBJ1-1; TRBD1 might be the D (5 bases). The germline CDR1 and CDR2 sequences are MNHEY and SMNVEV (reference sequence). V shed 9 bases and J shed 0 bases, with 17 bases lying between them. The CDR3 loop spans 15 amino acids. In nucleotides, the CDR3 is TGTGCCAGTGGTGGGCAGGGCCTAATGAACACTGAAGCTTTCTTT. Protein: CASGGQGLMNTEAFF.

The gene calls are TRBV9 and TRBJ2-6, with 7 positions matching TRBD2. V gave up 2 bases and J gave up 3 bases; unmatched junction bases: 2. CDR1 and CDR2 from the germline V gene are SGDLS and YYNGEE. The CDR3 consists of 15 residues. CDR3 nucleotides: TGTGCCAGCAGCGTCGGGGGGTATGGGGCCAACGTCCTGACTTTC. This encodes CASSVGGYGANVLTF.

The chain joins TRBV19 to TRBJ1-2, with D possibly TRBD1 on 6 matching bases. This CDR3 region has 13 residues. In germline, CDR1 is LNHDA, CDR2 SQIVND (reference sequence). The germline V and J ends were trimmed by 3 bases and 3 bases, with 8 bases remaining between them. CDR3 DNA sequence: TGTGCCAGTAGTATTTGGACAGACTATGGCTACACCTTC. Encoded protein: CASSIWTDYGYTF.

This sequence joins TRBV5-1 and TRBJ1-1; D might be TRBD1 (5 bases). Trimming removed 4 bases at V and 8 bases at J, with 12 bases between. The germline V gene encodes CDR1 SGHRS and CDR2 YFSETQ. The CDR3 spans 12 residues. The CDR3 is CASSPWGREAFF. The CDR3 DNA follows: TGCGCCAGCAGCCCCTGGGGCCGGGAAGCTTTCTTT.